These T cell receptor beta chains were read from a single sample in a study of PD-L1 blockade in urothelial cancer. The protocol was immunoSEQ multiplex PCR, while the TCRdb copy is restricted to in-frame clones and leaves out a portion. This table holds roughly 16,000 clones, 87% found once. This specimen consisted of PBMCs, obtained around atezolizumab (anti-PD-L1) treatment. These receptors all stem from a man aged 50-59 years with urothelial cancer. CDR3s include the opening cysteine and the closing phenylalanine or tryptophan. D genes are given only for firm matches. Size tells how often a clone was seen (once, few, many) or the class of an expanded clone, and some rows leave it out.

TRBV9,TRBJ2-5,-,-,TGTGCCAGCAGCGCTGGGCAGGGGGGCCGAGAGACCCAGTACTTC,CASSAGQGGRETQYF
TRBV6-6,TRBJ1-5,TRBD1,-,TGTGCCAGCAGCCGTGGACAGGGTGGGGGCAATCAGCCCCAGCATTTT,CASSRGQGGGNQPQHF
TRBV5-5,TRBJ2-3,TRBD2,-,TGTGCCAGCAGCTTGTCGACTAGCGGGGGGGTCACAGATACGCAGTATTTT,CASSLSTSGGVTDTQYF
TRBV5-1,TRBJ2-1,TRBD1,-,TGCGCCAGCAGCTCTCCGGGACAGGCGTACAATGAGCAGTTCTTC,CASSSPGQAYNEQFF
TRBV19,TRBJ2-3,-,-,TGTGCCAGTAACTCTCTAACGGATACGCAGTATTTT,CASNSLTDTQYF
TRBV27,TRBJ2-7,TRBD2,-,TGTGCCAGCAGTTCCCCTCTAGCGGGGATCTACGAGCAGTACTTC,CASSSPLAGIYEQYF
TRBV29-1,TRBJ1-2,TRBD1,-,TGCAGCGTTGAAGAGGTGGCAGGGGGCGGCTACACCTTC,CSVEEVAGGGYTF
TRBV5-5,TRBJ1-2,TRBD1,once,TGTGCCAGCAGCAGCGGCCGGGACAGGGTGTATGGCTACACCTTC,CASSSGRDRVYGYTF
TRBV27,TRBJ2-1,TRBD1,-,TGTGCCAGCAGTTCGGCCCGGACAGGATCATCTCTTTACAATGAGCAGTTCTTC,CASSSARTGSSLYNEQFF
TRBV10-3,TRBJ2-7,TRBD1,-,TGTGCCGCCAAACCCGGGACAGGGGCTTACGAGCAGTACTTC,CAAKPGTGAYEQYF
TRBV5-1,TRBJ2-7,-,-,TGCGCCAGCAGTGAGGGGGCCTACGAGCAGTACTTC,CASSEGAYEQYF
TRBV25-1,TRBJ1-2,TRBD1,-,TGTGCCAGCAGTGTACAGGGGGCGCGATATGGCTACACCTTC,CASSVQGARYGYTF